This T cell receptor beta chain was identified in a study of shared clonotypes between healthy human individuals. Repertoires were generated with immunoSEQ multiplex PCR, while TCRdb's copy carries only in-frame clones and drops some. The table lists roughly 2,300,000 clones, 80% to 95% of them singletons. This CDR3 comprises 14 residues. Germline V lookup: CDR1 SNHLY, CDR2 FYNNEI. V lost 7 bases and J 3 bases, leaving 15 bases between the germline ends. Healthy HIV-negative adults with no recent acute infections or vaccinations were recruited as donors. The sequence was obtained from a man aged 18 to 29 in good health. Some clones in this sample may be carry-over from other donors' samples. The sequenced material came from naive CD4+ T cells from PBMCs. Subset indicated: CD45RA+ positively selected. V gene TRBV2 combines with J gene TRBJ1-2; D gene uncertain. The CDR3 DNA reads TGTGCCAGCATGGTGGTAAGGGAGGACTATGGCTACACCTTC. Translating it yields CASMVVREDYGYTF. Full variable domain (missing parts from reference TRBV2 and TRBJ1-2): EPEVTQTPSHQVTQMGQEVILRCVPISNHLYFYWYRQILGQKVEFLVSFYNNEISEKSEIFDDQFSVERPDGSNFTLKIRSTKLEDSAMYFCASMVVREDYGYTFGSGTRLTVV.